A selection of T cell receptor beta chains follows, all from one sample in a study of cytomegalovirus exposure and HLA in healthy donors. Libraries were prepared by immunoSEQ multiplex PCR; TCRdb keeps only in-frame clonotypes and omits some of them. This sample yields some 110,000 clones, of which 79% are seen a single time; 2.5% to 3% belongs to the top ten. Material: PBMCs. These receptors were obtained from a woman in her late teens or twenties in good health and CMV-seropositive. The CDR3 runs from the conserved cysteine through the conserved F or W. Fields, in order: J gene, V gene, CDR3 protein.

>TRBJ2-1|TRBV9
CASSSRLDAYNEQFF
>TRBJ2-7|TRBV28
CASSSSGTGNYEQYF
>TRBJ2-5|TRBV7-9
CASSSAGTNQETQYF
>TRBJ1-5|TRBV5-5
CASSAGQDSNQPQHF
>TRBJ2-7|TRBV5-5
CASSPSGQLFYEQYF
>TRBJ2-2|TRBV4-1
CVSSQGPGLAGTGELFF
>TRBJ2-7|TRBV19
CASSIGTAYEQYF
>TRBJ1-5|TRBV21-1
CASSKKEDSTDQPQHF
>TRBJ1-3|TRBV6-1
CASSSGLLSGNTIYF
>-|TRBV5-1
CASSFGQRPSYEQYF
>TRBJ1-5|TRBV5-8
CASSGDISNQPQHF
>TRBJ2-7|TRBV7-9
CASSLSPGPSYEQYF
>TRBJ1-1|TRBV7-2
CASSPRGGAVSKAFF
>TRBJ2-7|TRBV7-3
CASSLNPGLAKDEQYF
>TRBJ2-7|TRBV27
CASSPRTSGAYEQYF
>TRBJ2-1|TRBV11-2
CASSLGRGLGNEQFF
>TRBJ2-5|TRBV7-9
CASSLGDTPETQYF
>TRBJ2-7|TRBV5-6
CASSLIFPPYEQYF
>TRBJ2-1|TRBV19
CASSIDKRDEQFF
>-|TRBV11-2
CASSLMAEASYEQYF
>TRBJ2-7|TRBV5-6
CASSFSGSSYEQYF
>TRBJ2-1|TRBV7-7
CASSLAREATEQFF
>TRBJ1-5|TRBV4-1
CASSPSRGNQPQHF
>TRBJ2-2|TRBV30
CAWTVRRLAGESNTGELFF
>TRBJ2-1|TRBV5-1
CASSRALVARNGEQFF
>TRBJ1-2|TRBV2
CASFASGRGSYGYTF
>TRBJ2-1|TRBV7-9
CASSFAGNEQFF